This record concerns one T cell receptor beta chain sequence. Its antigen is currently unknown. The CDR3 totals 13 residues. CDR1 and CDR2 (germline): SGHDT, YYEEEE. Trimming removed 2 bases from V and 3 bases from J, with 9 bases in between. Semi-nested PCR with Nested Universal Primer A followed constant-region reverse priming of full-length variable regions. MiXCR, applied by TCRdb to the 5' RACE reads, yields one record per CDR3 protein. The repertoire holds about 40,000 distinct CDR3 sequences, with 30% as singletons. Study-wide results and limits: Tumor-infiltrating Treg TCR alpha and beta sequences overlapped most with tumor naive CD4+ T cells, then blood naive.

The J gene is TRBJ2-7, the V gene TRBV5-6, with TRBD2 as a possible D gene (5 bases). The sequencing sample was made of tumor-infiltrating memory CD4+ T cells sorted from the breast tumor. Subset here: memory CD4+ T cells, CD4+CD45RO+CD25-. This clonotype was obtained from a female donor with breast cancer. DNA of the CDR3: TGTGCCAGCAGCTTTCCAGGACTCTACGAGCAGTACTTC. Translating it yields CASSFPGLYEQYF.